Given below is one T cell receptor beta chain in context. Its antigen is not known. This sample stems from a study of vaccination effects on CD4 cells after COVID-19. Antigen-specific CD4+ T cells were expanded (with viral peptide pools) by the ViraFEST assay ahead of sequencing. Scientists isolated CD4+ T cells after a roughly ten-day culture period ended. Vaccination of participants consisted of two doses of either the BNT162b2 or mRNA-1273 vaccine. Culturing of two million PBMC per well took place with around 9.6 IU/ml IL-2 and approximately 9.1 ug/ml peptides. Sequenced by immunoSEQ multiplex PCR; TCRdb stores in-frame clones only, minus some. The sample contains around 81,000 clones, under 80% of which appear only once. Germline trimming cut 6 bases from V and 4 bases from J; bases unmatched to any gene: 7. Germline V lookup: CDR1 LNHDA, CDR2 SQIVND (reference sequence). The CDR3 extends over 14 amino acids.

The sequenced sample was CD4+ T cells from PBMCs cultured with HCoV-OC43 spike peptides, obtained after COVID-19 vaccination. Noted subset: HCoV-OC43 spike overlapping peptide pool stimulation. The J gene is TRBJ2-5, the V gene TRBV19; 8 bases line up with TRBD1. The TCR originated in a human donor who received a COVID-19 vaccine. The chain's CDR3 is CASSSDRVGETQYF. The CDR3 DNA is TGTGCCAGTAGCTCGGACAGGGTCGGAGAGACCCAGTACTTC.